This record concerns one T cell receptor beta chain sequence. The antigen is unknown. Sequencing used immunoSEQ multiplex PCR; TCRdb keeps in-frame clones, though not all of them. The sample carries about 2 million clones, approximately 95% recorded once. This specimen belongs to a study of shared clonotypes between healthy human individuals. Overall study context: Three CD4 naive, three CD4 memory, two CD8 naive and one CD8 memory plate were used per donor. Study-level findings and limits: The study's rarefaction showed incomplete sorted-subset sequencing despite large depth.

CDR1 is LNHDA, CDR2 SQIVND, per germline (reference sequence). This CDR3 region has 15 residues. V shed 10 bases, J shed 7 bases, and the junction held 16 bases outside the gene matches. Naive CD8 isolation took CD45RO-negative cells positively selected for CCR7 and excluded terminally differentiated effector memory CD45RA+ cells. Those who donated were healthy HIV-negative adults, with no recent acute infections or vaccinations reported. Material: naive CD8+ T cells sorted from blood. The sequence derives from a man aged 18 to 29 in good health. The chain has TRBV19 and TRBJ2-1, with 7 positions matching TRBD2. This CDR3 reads CATAIGGFSGNEQFF. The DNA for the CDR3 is TGTGCCACCGCCATAGGAGGCTTTAGCGGGAATGAGCAGTTCTTC.